Listed below are T cell receptor beta chains from one sample, sequenced in a study of beta chain features in type 1 diabetes. Measured with immunoSEQ multiplex PCR; TCRdb has only the in-frame clones, and not every one. The data contain roughly 610,000 clones, around 15% of them singletons. The sample consisted of naive CD4+ T cells from blood. Every receptor here comes from a man younger than 30 in good health. Each CDR3 is given with its conserved first and last residue. The D gene is left open where the match is weak.

d_call: NA; v_call: TRBV7-2; cdr3_aa: CASSLSPLNTEAFF
d_call: NA; v_call: TRBV5-1; cdr3_aa: CASSLPSYEQYF
d_call: TRBD2; v_call: TRBV23-1; cdr3_aa: CASSFSGRAGSQETQYF
d_call: NA; v_call: TRBV7-2; cdr3_aa: CASSWQGQGTEAFF
d_call: NA; v_call: TRBV28; cdr3_aa: CASSLWTYEQYF
d_call: TRBD1; v_call: TRBV13; cdr3_aa: CASSLQDRGTGYTF
d_call: NA; v_call: TRBV19; cdr3_aa: CASSQAEGPGTDTQYF
d_call: TRBD1; v_call: TRBV5-4; cdr3_aa: CASSSNRGINYGYTF
d_call: NA; v_call: TRBV4-2; cdr3_aa: CASSQDLNEQFF
d_call: NA; v_call: TRBV7-9; cdr3_aa: CASSLGQMNTEAFF
d_call: TRBD2; v_call: TRBV27; cdr3_aa: CASSLRLAGAQETQYF
d_call: NA; v_call: TRBV6-1; cdr3_aa: CASCENSGNTIYF
d_call: TRBD1; v_call: TRBV7-2; cdr3_aa: CASSLAGTGDYGYTF
d_call: TRBD1; v_call: TRBV9; cdr3_aa: CASSVRTGVTEAFF
d_call: NA; v_call: TRBV4-1; cdr3_aa: CASSQAGRISGANVLTF
d_call: TRBD1; v_call: TRBV27; cdr3_aa: CASRPGTGTSFTEAFF
d_call: NA; v_call: TRBV28; cdr3_aa: CASSSPTMGGGQTDTQYF
d_call: NA; v_call: TRBV11-3; cdr3_aa: CASSTLGNEQFF
d_call: NA; v_call: TRBV5-4; cdr3_aa: CASSQVRGGETQYF
d_call: NA; v_call: TRBV2; cdr3_aa: CASVLTENTEAFF
d_call: TRBD1; v_call: TRBV27; cdr3_aa: CASSDKGARYEQYF
d_call: TRBD2; v_call: TRBV29-1; cdr3_aa: CSVEEGLAGVPLSTDTQYF
d_call: NA; v_call: TRBV7-8; cdr3_aa: CASIPRTESYEQYF
d_call: TRBD2; v_call: TRBV28; cdr3_aa: CASSSAGGPGNEQFF
d_call: TRBD1; v_call: TRBV19; cdr3_aa: CASTFRQGASNYGYTF
d_call: NA; v_call: TRBV7-2; cdr3_aa: CASSLDGGTYAYTF
d_call: NA; v_call: TRBV5-4; cdr3_aa: CASSLGPPSSYNEQFF
d_call: TRBD2; v_call: TRBV7-2; cdr3_aa: CASSLGTSGGQETQYF
d_call: NA; v_call: TRBV7-2; cdr3_aa: CASSQDRRLGQYF
d_call: NA; v_call: TRBV6-5; cdr3_aa: CASRRGLSRNQPQHF
d_call: TRBD1; v_call: TRBV5-1; cdr3_aa: CASSLVTGTGLAEQYF